This TCR beta chain was documented in a study of monozygotic twins with inflammatory bowel disease. Regarding the study as a whole: Support for a single strong signal or clonotype associated with IBD was absent. Whereas healthy co-twins had higher TCRbeta diversity (inverse Simpson), IBD patients had lower diversity.

With respect to this clonotype: Antigen specificity is unknown.

CDR3 size: 15 residues. Germline assignment: CDR1 MGHRA and CDR2 YSYEKL. The UMIs contained a 6-nucleotide sample barcode. They were added by template switching during cDNA synthesis. TCRdb re-called the 5' RACE reads and shows each CDR3 protein once, DNA omitted. This sample contains over 350,000 distinct CDR3 sequences. This TCR was recovered from a human donor with ulcerative colitis or Crohn's disease, or a healthy co-twin of an affected twin (not recorded which). The V call is TRBV4-1, the J call TRBJ2-7; TCRdb's D call of TRBD1 is untestable without DNA. The sample comprised blood. The CDR3 loop is CASSQGGTGSYEQYF.